The rows below give T cell receptor beta chains drawn from one sample of a study of blood T cell repertoires in COVID-19. Sequenced by immunoSEQ multiplex PCR; TCRdb stores in-frame clones only, minus some. The profile shows approximately 330,000 clones, about 91% of them singletons. The sequenced material came from peripheral blood. The source is a man aged 25 to 45 with COVID-19, enrolled during active disease. The CDR3 runs from the conserved cysteine through the conserved F or W. The D gene is left open where the match is weak. Size tells how often a clone was seen (once, few, many) or the class of an expanded clone, and some rows leave it out.

clone_size,v_call,j_call,d_call,cdr3_aa,cdr3_nt
once,TRBV7-2,TRBJ2-5,TRBD1,CASSLAGTGQETQYF,TGTGCCAGCAGCTTAGCGGGGACAGGGCAAGAGACCCAGTACTTC
-,TRBV7-7,TRBJ2-3,-,CASSLTSISTDTQYF,TGTGCCAGCAGCTTGACTTCTATCAGCACAGATACGCAGTATTTT
few,TRBV4-3,TRBJ2-3,-,CASSQGGQRGADTQYF,TGCGCCAGCAGCCAAGGAGGACAGCGAGGCGCAGATACGCAGTATTTT
-,TRBV27,TRBJ2-7,-,CASSLQGNPYEQYF,TGTGCCAGCAGTTTACAGGGTAACCCCTACGAGCAGTACTTC
-,TRBV27,TRBJ1-2,-,CASSFTGLEGYTF,TGTGCCAGCAGTTTCACAGGGTTGGAGGGCTACACCTTC
once,TRBV6-5,TRBJ2-1,-,CASSYTQRLGEQFF,TGTGCCAGCAGTTACACCCAACGGCTAGGTGAGCAGTTCTTC
-,TRBV27,TRBJ2-7,TRBD2,CASSPVGGTSLYEQYF,TGTGCCAGCAGTCCCGTTGGGGGGACTAGTCTCTACGAGCAGTACTTC
-,TRBV12-3/TRBV12-4,TRBJ1-4,-,CASSWGQEKLFF,TGTGCCAGCAGTTGGGGGCAGGAAAAACTGTTTTTT
-,TRBV29-1,TRBJ1-2,TRBD1,CSVERQGVGYTF,TGCAGCGTTGAACGACAGGGGGTAGGGTACACCTTC
-,TRBV2,TRBJ2-2,TRBD2,CASSEARTSYTGELFF,TGTGCCAGCAGTGAAGCGCGGACTAGCTACACCGGGGAGCTGTTTTTT
-,TRBV7-7,TRBJ2-5,TRBD2,CASSPAGLAQETQYF,TGTGCCAGCAGCCCGGCCGGACTAGCCCAAGAGACCCAGTACTTC
-,TRBV10-3,TRBJ2-5,TRBD1,CAISLQGAGETQYF,TGTGCCATCAGCCTACAGGGGGCAGGAGAGACCCAGTACTTC
-,TRBV5-5,TRBJ1-2,TRBD1,CASSLEWRDRARYGYTF,TGTGCCAGCAGCTTGGAGTGGAGGGACAGGGCCCGCTATGGCTACACCTTC
once,TRBV28,TRBJ1-2,TRBD1,CASSSRSQGPVYGYTF,TGTGCCAGCAGTTCCCGTTCACAGGGGCCCGTCTATGGCTACACCTTC
-,TRBV19,TRBJ2-3,TRBD2,CASSSERGSTDTQYF,TGTGCCAGTAGTTCAGAGCGGGGGAGCACAGATACGCAGTATTTT
once,TRBV7-9,TRBJ2-7,-,CASSPTRQDYEQYF,TGTGCCAGCAGCCCTACTCGACAGGACTACGAGCAGTACTTC
-,TRBV19,TRBJ1-3,-,CASSVDRARSGNTIYF,TGTGCCAGTAGCGTGGACAGAGCCCGCTCTGGAAACACCATATATTTT
-,TRBV28,TRBJ2-5,TRBD2,CASSWGGVETQYF,TGTGCCAGCAGTTGGGGGGGGGTGGAGACCCAGTACTTC
-,TRBV29-1,TRBJ2-7,TRBD1,CSVGGTEPSF,TGCAGCGTTGGGGGGACAGAACCTTCCTTC
-,TRBV7-2,TRBJ2-7,TRBD2,CASGPAGGEQYF,TGTGCCAGCGGGCCCGCGGGGGGCGAGCAGTACTTC
-,TRBV28,TRBJ2-5,TRBD1,CASSFTGVLQETQYF,TGTGCCAGCAGTTTCACAGGGGTCCTGCAAGAGACCCAGTACTTC
-,TRBV13,TRBJ2-1,TRBD1,CASSPPPLTRTGVVEQFF,TGTGCCAGCAGCCCGCCCCCGTTAACCAGGACAGGGGTCGTTGAGCAGTTCTTC
-,TRBV6-5,TRBJ2-7,-,CASSFSNPGLYEQYF,TGTGCCAGCAGTTTCTCGAATCCAGGGCTCTACGAGCAGTACTTC
-,TRBV9,TRBJ1-3,TRBD1,CASSPTGGSGNTIYF,TGTGCCAGCAGCCCGACAGGGGGCTCTGGAAACACCATATATTTT
-,TRBV5-1,TRBJ1-1,TRBD1,CASTPQGVATEAFF,TGCGCCAGCACACCCCAGGGGGTTGCCACTGAAGCTTTCTTT
-,TRBV5-8,TRBJ2-5,TRBD1,CASRRDSDQETQYF,TGTGCCAGCAGGAGGGACAGCGACCAAGAGACCCAGTACTTC